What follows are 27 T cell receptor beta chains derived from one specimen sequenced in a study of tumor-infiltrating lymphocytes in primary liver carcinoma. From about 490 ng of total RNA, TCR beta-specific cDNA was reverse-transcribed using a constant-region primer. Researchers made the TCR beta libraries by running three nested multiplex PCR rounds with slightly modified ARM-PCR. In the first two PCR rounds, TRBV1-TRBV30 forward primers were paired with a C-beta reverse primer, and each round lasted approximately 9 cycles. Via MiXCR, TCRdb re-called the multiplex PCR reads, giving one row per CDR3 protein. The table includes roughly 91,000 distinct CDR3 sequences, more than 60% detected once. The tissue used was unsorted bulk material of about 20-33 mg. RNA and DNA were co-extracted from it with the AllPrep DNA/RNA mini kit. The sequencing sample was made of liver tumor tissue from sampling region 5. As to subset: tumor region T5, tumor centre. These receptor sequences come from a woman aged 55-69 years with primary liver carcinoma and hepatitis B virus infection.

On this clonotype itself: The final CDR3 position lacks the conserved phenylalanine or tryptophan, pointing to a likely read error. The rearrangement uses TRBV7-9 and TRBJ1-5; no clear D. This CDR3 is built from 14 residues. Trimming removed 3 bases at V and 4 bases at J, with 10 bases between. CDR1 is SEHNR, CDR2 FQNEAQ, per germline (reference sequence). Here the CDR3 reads CASSFPGINQPQHL. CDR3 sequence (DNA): TGTGCCAGCAGCTTCCCCGGCATTAATCAGCCCCAGCATCTT.

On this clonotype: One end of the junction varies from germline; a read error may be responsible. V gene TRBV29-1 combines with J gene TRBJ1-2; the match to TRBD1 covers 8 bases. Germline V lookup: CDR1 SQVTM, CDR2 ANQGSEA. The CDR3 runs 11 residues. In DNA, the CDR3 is TGTAGCGTTCAAAGGGACAGGGGCTACACCTTC. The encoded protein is CSVQRDRGYTF.

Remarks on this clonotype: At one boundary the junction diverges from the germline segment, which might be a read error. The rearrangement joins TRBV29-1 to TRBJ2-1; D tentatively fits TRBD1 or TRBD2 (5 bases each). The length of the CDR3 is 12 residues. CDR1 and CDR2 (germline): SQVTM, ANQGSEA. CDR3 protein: CSVTGLNNEQLF. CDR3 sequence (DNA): TGCAGCGTTACGGGGCTTAACAACGAGCAGCTCTTC.

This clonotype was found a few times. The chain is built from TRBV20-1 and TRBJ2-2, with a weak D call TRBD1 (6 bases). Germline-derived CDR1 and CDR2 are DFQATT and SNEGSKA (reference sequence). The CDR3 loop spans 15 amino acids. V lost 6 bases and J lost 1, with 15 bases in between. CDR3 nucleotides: TGCAGTGCCACCCCGAGACAGGTGAACACCGGGGAGCTGTTTTTT. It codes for CSATPRQVNTGELFF.

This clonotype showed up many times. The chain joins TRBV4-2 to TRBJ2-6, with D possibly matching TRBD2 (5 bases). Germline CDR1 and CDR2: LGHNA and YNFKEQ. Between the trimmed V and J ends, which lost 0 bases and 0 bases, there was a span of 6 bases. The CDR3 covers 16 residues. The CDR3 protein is CASSQDGSSGANVLTF. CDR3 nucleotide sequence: TGTGCCAGCAGCCAAGATGGGAGCTCTGGGGCCAACGTCCTGACTTTC.

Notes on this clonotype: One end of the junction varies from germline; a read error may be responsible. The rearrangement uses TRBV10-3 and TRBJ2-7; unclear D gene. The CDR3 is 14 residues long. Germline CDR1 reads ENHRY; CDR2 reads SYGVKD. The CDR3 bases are TGTACCATCAGTGATTTTACTACGTCCTACGAACAGTACTTC. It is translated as CTISDFTTSYEQYF.

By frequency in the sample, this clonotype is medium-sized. In nucleotides, the CDR3 is TGTGCCAGCAGCTTAGAAGGGGGTGAGAACAATGAGCAGTTCTTC. As protein: CASSLEGGENNEQFF. The chain joins TRBV11-2 to TRBJ2-1; tentatively, D is TRBD1 (6 bases). With 0 bases removed from V and 5 bases from J, the gap between germline ends came to 11 bases. This CDR3 region has 15 residues. Germline V gene sequence: CDR1 SGHAT, CDR2 FQNNGV.

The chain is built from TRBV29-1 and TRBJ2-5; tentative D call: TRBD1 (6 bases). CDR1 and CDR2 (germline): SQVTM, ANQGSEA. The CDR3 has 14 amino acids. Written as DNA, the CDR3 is TGCAGTGTCCCCCAATCAGGGGTAGAAGAGACCCAGTACTTC. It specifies CSVPQSGVEETQYF.

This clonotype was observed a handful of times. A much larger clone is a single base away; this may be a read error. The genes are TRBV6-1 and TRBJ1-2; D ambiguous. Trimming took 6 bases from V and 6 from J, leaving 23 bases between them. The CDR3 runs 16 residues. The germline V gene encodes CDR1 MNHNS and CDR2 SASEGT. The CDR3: CASSQNKMAVAHGYTF. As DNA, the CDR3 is TGTGCCAGCAGCCAAAATAAGATGGCCGTTGCCCATGGCTACACCTTC.

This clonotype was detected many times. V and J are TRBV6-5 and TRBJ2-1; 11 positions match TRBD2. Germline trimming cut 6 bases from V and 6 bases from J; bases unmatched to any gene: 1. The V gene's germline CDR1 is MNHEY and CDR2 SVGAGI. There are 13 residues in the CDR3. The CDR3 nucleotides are TGTGCCAGCAGGCTAGCGGGAGGCAATGAGCAGTTCTTC. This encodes CASRLAGGNEQFF.

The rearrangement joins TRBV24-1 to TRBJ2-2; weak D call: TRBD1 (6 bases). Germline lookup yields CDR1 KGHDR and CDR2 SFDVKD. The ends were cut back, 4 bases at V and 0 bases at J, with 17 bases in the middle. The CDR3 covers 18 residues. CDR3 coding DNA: TGTGCCACCAGTGACCACCGGACAGTGAGAACGAACACCGGGGAGCTGTTTTTT. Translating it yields CATSDHRTVRTNTGELFF.

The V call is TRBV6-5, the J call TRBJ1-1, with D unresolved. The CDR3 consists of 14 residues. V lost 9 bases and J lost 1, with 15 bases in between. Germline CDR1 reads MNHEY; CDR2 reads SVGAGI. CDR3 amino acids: CASRKEVGNTEAFF. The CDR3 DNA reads TGTGCCAGTAGGAAGGAAGTAGGGAACACTGAAGCTTTCTTT.

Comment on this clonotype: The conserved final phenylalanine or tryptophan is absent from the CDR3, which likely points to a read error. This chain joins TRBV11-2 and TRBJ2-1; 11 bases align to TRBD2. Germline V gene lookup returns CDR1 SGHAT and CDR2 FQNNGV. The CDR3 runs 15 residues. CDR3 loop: CVSSLGTSGYNEQFL. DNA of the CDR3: TGTGTCAGCAGCTTAGGGACTAGCGGTTACAATGAGCAGTTCCTT.

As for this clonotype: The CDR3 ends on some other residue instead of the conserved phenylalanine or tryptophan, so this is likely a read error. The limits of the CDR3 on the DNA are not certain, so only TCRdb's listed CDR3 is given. The CDR3 loop reads CASSGPRLAGGRAQCI. The gene calls are TRBV6-1 and TRBJ2-5; the D call TRBD2 from the table was never checked on the DNA. The CDR3 is 16 residues long, ends included. Germline V CDR1 and CDR2: MNHNS, SASEGT.

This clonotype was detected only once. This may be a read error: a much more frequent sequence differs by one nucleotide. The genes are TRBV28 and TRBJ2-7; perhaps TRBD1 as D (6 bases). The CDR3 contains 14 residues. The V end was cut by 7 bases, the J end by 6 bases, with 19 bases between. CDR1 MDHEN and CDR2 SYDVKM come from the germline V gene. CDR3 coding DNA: TGTGCCAGCACTATCGACAGGTCGCCCTGCGAGCAGTACTTC. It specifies CASTIDRSPCEQYF.

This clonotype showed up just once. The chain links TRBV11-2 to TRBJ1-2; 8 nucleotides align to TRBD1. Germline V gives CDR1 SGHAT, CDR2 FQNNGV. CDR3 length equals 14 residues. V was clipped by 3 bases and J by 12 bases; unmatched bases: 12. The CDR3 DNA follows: TGTGCCAGCAGCTTCACACAGGGGGGGGATGACAACACCTTC. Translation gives CASSFTQGGDDNTF.

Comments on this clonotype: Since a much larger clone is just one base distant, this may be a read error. CDR3 nucleotides: TGTGCCAACAGTTTGCGGCCGGGAGAAGGTACAGATACGCAGTATTTT. This codes for CANSLRPGEGTDTQYF. The V gene is TRBV28, the J gene TRBJ2-3; D might be TRBD2 (6 bases). The CDR3 is 16 residues long. CDR1 and CDR2 (germline): MDHEN, SYDVKM.

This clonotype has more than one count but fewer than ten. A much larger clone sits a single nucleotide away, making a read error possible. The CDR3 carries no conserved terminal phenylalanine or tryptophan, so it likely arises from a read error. The CDR3 nucleotides read TGCAGCGCCGTTAGACAGGGGGCTGGAAACACCATATATTCT. Translation gives CSAVRQGAGNTIYS. The genes are TRBV29-1 and TRBJ1-3; TRBD1 matches 9 bases. This CDR3 spans 14 amino acids. J gave up 2 bases and V 7 bases, and 6 bases lay outside the gene matches. Germline CDR1 reads SQVTM; CDR2 reads ANQGSEA.

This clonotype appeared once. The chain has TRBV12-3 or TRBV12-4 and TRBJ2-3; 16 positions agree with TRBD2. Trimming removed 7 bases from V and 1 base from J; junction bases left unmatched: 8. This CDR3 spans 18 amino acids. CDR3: CASTDGTSGRGCTDTQYF. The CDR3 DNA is TGTGCCAGCACGGATGGGACTAGCGGGAGGGGGTGCACAGATACGCAGTATTTT.

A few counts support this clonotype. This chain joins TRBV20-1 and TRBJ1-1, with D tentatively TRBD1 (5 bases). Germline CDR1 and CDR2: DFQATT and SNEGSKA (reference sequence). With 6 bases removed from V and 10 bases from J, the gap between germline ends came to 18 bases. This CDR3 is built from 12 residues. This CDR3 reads CSAQTVTLTAFF. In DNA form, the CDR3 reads TGCAGTGCGCAGACAGTTACTTTAACAGCTTTCTTT.

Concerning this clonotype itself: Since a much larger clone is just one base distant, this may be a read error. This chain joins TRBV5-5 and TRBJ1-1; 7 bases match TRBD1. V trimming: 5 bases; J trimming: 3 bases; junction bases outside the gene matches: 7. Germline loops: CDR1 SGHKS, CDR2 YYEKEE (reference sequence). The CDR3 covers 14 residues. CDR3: CASRTGRTDTEAFF. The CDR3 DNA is TGTGCCAGCAGGACAGGGCGCACGGACACTGAAGCTTTCTTT.

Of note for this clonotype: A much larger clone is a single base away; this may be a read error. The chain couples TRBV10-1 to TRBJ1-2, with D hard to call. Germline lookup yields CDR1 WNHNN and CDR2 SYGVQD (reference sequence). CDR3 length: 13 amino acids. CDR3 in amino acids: CASSEARNYDYTF. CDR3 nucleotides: TGCGCCAGCAGTGAAGCCAGGAACTATGACTACACCTTC.

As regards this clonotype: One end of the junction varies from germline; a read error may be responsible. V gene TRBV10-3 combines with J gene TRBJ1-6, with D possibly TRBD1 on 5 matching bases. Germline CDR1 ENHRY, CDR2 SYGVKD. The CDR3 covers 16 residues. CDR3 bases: TGTGCCATCAGTGAGTCCAACACAGGATCGGGCTCCCCCCTCCGCTTT. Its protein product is CAISESNTGSGSPLRF.

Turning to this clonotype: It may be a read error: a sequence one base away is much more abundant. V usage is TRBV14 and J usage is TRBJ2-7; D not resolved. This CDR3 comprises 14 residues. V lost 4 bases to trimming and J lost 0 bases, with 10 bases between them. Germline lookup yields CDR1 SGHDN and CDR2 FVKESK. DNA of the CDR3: TGTGCCAGCAGCCCGGAGCTTAGCTCCTACGAGCAGTACTTC. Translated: CASSPELSSYEQYF.

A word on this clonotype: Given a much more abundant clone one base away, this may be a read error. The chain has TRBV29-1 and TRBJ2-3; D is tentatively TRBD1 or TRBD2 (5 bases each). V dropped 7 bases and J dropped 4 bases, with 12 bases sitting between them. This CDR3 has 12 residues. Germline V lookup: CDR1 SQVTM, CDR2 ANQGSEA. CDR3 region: CSGMGVSDTQYF. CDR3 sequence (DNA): TGCAGCGGAATGGGGGTGTCAGATACGCAGTATTTT.

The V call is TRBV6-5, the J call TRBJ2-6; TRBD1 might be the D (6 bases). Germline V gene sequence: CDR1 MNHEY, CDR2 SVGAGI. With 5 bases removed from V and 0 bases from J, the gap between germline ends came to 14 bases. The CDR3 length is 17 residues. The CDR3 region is CASSIDRPGSGANVLTF. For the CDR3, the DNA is TGTGCCAGCAGTATTGACAGGCCCGGCTCTGGGGCCAACGTCCTGACTTTC.

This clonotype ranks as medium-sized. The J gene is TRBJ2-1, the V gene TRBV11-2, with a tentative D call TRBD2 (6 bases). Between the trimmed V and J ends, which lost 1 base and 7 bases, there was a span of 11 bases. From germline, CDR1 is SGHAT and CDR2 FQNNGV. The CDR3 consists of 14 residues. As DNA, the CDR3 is TGTGCCAGCAGCTTAGGGCTAGCGTTTAATGAGCAGTTCTTC. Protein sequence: CASSLGLAFNEQFF.